These 4 T cell receptor beta chains originate from one sample sequenced in a study of T cell changes during pregnancy in multiple sclerosis. The assay was immunoSEQ multiplex PCR, and TCRdb's table has in-frame clones only and misses some. The sample contains more than 85,000 clones, more than 90% of which appear only once. The sample was peripheral blood, taken in the second trimester of pregnancy. Source of these receptors: a female donor with multiple sclerosis, enrolled in a pregnancy study.

The V call is TRBV6-5, the J call TRBJ1-3; 7 nucleotides agree with TRBD1. CDR1 and CDR2 from the germline V gene are MNHEY and SVGAGI. This CDR3 spans 15 amino acids. V was clipped by 6 bases and J by 1 base; unmatched bases: 6. The DNA for the CDR3 is TGTGCCAGCAGCCCACCGACAGGGTCTGGAAACACCATATATTTT. Translated: CASSPPTGSGNTIYF.

The gene calls are TRBV5-4 and TRBJ2-1; TRBD1 aligns across 7 bases. The CDR3 is 15 residues long. J lost 2 bases, V lost 0 bases, and 2 bases had no gene match. In germline, CDR1 is SGHNT, CDR2 YYREEE (reference sequence). The chain's CDR3 is CASSLDRGPYNEQFF. The CDR3, as DNA: TGTGCCAGCAGCTTGGACAGGGGCCCCTACAATGAGCAGTTCTTC.

The chain employs TRBV9 and TRBJ1-4, with a tentative D call TRBD1 (5 bases). CDR1 is SGDLS and CDR2 is YYNGEE in the germline V gene. This CDR3 has 14 amino acids. V lost 4 bases to trimming and J lost 5 bases, with 12 bases between them. The CDR3 nucleotides read TGTGCCAGCAGCCCAGCGGGGGGAAATGAAAAACTGTTTTTT. Amino acids: CASSPAGGNEKLFF. Full variable domain (rest looked up from reference TRBV9 and TRBJ1-4): DSGVTQTPKHLITATGQRVTLRCSPRSGDLSVYWYQQSLDQGLQFLIQYYNGEERAKGNILERFSAQQFPDLHSELNLSSLELGDSALYFCASSPAGGNEKLFFGSGTQLSVL.

This clone was recorded a few times. The chain joins TRBV5-1 to TRBJ1-1; D not certain. Germline assignment: CDR1 SGHRS and CDR2 YFSETQ. The CDR3 extends over 13 amino acids. Between the trimmed V and J ends, which lost 2 bases and 4 bases, there was a span of 9 bases. The CDR3 loop reads CASSFNAVTEAFF. CDR3 in DNA: TGCGCCAGCAGCTTCAATGCGGTCACTGAAGCTTTCTTT.